The 23 T cell receptor beta chains below were found in one sample sequenced in a study of graft-versus-host responses after intestinal transplantation. Assay used: immunoSEQ multiplex PCR; TCRdb lists only in-frame clones, some missing. The sample records 84,000 or so clones, around 86% being singletons. Antigens of these TCRs are unknown. The sequencing used unstimulated CD8+ T cells sorted from spleen or lymph node cells, collected before transplant. The receptors were gathered from a human donor who was the organ donor for an intestinal transplant.

V is TRBV20-1 and J is TRBJ2-7; D is unclear. V lost 6 bases, J lost 9 bases, and 15 bases lay in between. This CDR3 spans 11 amino acids. Germline CDR1 and CDR2: DFQATT and SNEGSKA (reference sequence). The CDR3 is CSASPSLGQYF. The CDR3 coding sequence is TGCAGTGCCAGTCCATCGTTAGGGCAGTACTTC.

The J gene is TRBJ2-7, the V gene TRBV7-9; D is perhaps TRBD1 (5 bases). CDR3 size: 12 residues. The V gene's germline CDR1 is SEHNR and CDR2 FQNEAQ (reference sequence). Trimming shortened V by 4 bases and J by 5 bases, and 9 bases separated the two germline ends. CDR3 in DNA: TGTGCCAGCAGCTCAATCAGGGACGAGCAGTACTTC. Translation gives CASSSIRDEQYF.

The chain employs TRBV5-6 and TRBJ1-4, with unresolved D. Trimming left V 0 bases short and J 0 bases short, with 9 bases between. The germline V gene has CDR1 SGHDT and CDR2 YYEEEE. The CDR3 has 16 amino acids. In nucleotides, the CDR3 is TGTGCCAGCAGCTTGGTAGGGTCCTCAACTAATGAAAAACTGTTTTTT. It encodes CASSLVGSSTNEKLFF.

This chain uses TRBV11-2 with TRBJ1-1; D is uncertain. CDR1 and CDR2 from the germline V gene are SGHAT and FQNNGV. Trimming took 4 bases from V and 3 from J, leaving 6 bases between them. The CDR3 spans 12 residues. The DNA of the CDR3 is TGTGCCAGCAGCTCGGGAGACACTGAAGCTTTCTTT. Its protein product is CASSSGDTEAFF.

V usage is TRBV30 and J usage is TRBJ2-2; 7 bases fit TRBD1. CDR1 GTSNPN and CDR2 SVGIG come from the germline V gene (reference sequence). The CDR3 covers 15 residues. Unmatched junction bases numbered 6, after V lost 2 bases and J lost 3 bases. The CDR3 nucleotides read TGTGCCTGGAGTCGACAGGGTCTTGACACCGGGGAGCTGTTTTTT. Amino acids: CAWSRQGLDTGELFF.

This clone was recorded only once. The gene calls are TRBV2 and TRBJ1-3; weak D call: TRBD1 (6 bases). The CDR3 covers 15 residues. V lost 6 bases and J lost 0, with 12 bases in between. Germline CDR1 is SNHLY and CDR2 is FYNNEI. The CDR3 sequence is CASRTSGDSGNTIYF. Here the CDR3 DNA reads TGTGCCAGCAGGACATCAGGGGACTCTGGAAACACCATATATTTT.

This chain links TRBV30 with TRBJ2-5, with 13 bases fitting TRBD2. Trimming removed 8 bases from V and 5 bases from J; junction bases left unmatched: 8. The CDR3 runs to 14 residues. CDR1 and CDR2 (germline): GTSNPN, SVGIG (reference sequence). This CDR3 reads CAATSGGAWETQYF. CDR3 nucleotide sequence: TGTGCCGCTACTAGCGGGGGGGCCTGGGAGACCCAGTACTTC. Full variable domain (outside the CDR3, taken from reference TRBV30 and TRBJ2-5): SQTIHQWPATLVQPVGSPLSLECTVEGTSNPNLYWYRQAAGRGLQLLFYSVGIGQISSEVPQNLSASRPQDRQFILSSKKLLLSDSGFYLCAATSGGAWETQYFGPGTRLLVL.

V and J are TRBV6-1 and TRBJ2-2; D gene unclear. The germline V gene encodes CDR1 MNHNS and CDR2 SASEGT. Between the trimmed V and J ends, which lost 7 bases and 4 bases, there was a span of 10 bases. CDR3 length: 13 amino acids. The DNA of the CDR3 is TGTGCCAGCACCCCCCACGGCACCGGGGAGCTGTTTTTT. Translation gives CASTPHGTGELFF.

The chain combines TRBV5-1 with TRBJ2-7, with 7 bases matching TRBD1. Germline-derived CDR1 and CDR2 are SGHRS and YFSETQ. V lost 4 bases, J lost 6 bases, and 7 bases stayed unmatched. CDR3 length: 13 amino acids. The CDR3 sequence: CASSAPGQFEQYF. In nucleotides, the CDR3 is TGCGCCAGCAGCGCACCGGGACAGTTCGAGCAGTACTTC.

The chain couples TRBV27 to TRBJ2-7; 9 bases are a match to TRBD1. The CDR3 contains 15 residues. Unmatched junction bases numbered 10, after V lost 8 bases and J lost 2 bases. CDR1 MNHEY and CDR2 SMNVEV come from the germline V gene (reference sequence). CDR3 protein: CASYPRTGETYEQYF. The CDR3, as DNA: TGTGCCAGCTACCCGAGGACAGGGGAGACCTACGAGCAGTACTTC.

The rearrangement links TRBV5-1 to TRBJ1-2; TRBD1 is a possible D gene (5 bases). CDR1 SGHRS and CDR2 YFSETQ come from the germline V gene. There are 15 residues in the CDR3. V dropped 0 bases and J dropped 4 bases, with 13 bases sitting between them. The CDR3 DNA reads as TGCGCCAGCAGCTTGGCCAAGAGTCAGGGCTATGGCTACACCTTC. Protein product: CASSLAKSQGYGYTF. Full variable domain (missing parts from reference TRBV5-1 and TRBJ1-2): KAGVTQTPRYLIKTRGQQVTLSCSPISGHRSVSWYQQTPGQGLQFLFEYFSETQRNKGNFPGRFSGRQFSNSRSEMNVSTLELGDSALYLCASSLAKSQGYGYTFGSGTRLTVV.

CDR3 residues: CASSLGQGPSYEQYF. CDR3 nucleotides: TGTGCCAGCAGCTTAGGACAGGGGCCCTCTTACGAGCAGTACTTC. This chain uses TRBV5-6 with TRBJ2-7; 9 bases align to TRBD1. Trimming cost V 2 bases and J 4 bases; bases outside gene matches: 7. CDR3 size: 15 residues. Looked up from germline, CDR1 is SGHDT and CDR2 is YYEEEE.

This clone has just a few counts. This chain links TRBV19 with TRBJ1-1, with D tentatively TRBD1 (5 bases). Germline V gives CDR1 LNHDA, CDR2 SQIVND (reference sequence). The V end was cut by 4 bases, the J end by 3 bases, with 15 bases between. The CDR3 totals 15 residues. DNA of the CDR3: TGTGCCAGTAGTACGATGTCTTGGGGGTACACTGAAGCTTTCTTT. Its translation: CASSTMSWGYTEAFF.

The gene calls are TRBV7-9 and TRBJ2-7; D possibly corresponds to TRBD2 (6 bases). Germline-derived CDR1 and CDR2 are SEHNR and FQNEAQ (reference sequence). V dropped 1 base and J dropped 5 bases, with 15 bases sitting between them. The CDR3 consists of 15 residues. In nucleotides, the CDR3 is TGTGCCAGCAGCTTAGTGGGGGGTAATCAGAACGAGCAGTACTTC. This translates into CASSLVGGNQNEQYF.

This chain joins TRBV7-9 and TRBJ1-2, with 7 bases that match TRBD1. Trimming took 7 bases from V and 4 from J; bases not matched to a gene: 6. CDR3 length: 13 amino acids. CDR1 SEHNR and CDR2 FQNEAQ come from the germline V gene (reference sequence). The CDR3 spells CASKGAHGYGYTF. Here the CDR3 DNA reads TGTGCCAGCAAGGGGGCGCATGGCTATGGCTACACCTTC.

This chain uses TRBV6-5 with TRBJ2-1; TRBD1 matches 12 bases. Unmatched junction bases numbered 5, after V lost 5 bases and J lost 6 bases. The CDR3 runs 15 residues. In germline, CDR1 is MNHEY, CDR2 SVGAGI. The CDR3 coding sequence is TGTGCCAGCAGTACCGGGACAGGGGGCCCCAATGAGCAGTTCTTC. It codes for CASSTGTGGPNEQFF.

J is TRBJ1-3 and V is TRBV30, with no clear D. The germline V and J ends were trimmed by 0 bases and 4 bases, with 10 bases remaining between them. The CDR3 spans 14 residues. The germline V gene has CDR1 GTSNPN and CDR2 SVGIG (reference sequence). CDR3 loop: CAWSVGSEGNTIYF. The CDR3 DNA reads as TGTGCCTGGAGTGTGGGGTCCGAGGGAAACACCATATATTTT.

V usage is TRBV9 and J usage is TRBJ2-7; D is possibly TRBD1 (6 bases). Germline V gene lookup returns CDR1 SGDLS and CDR2 YYNGEE. V gave up 0 bases and J gave up 2 bases, with 12 bases separating them. The CDR3 is 15 amino acids. CDR3 in DNA: TGTGCCAGCAGCGTAGGAGAAAACAGGGCCTACGAGCAGTACTTC. It codes for CASSVGENRAYEQYF. The full variable domain, completed using reference TRBV9 and TRBJ2-7, is DSGVTQTPKHLITATGQRVTLRCSPRSGDLSVYWYQQSLDQGLQFLIQYYNGEERAKGNILERFSAQQFPDLHSELNLSSLELGDSALYFCASSVGENRAYEQYFGPGTRLTVT.

The chain couples TRBV13 to TRBJ2-3; TRBD2 agrees at 8 bases. This CDR3 has 16 residues. Unmatched junction bases numbered 13, after V lost 5 bases and J lost 6 bases. Germline V gene sequence: CDR1 PRHDT, CDR2 FYEKMQ (reference sequence). This CDR3 is CASSPRGGGTRDTQYF. The CDR3 coding sequence is TGTGCCAGCAGCCCACGGGGCGGGGGGACGAGGGATACGCAGTATTTT. Filled out from reference TRBV13 and TRBJ2-3, the complete variable domain reads AAGVIQSPRHLIKEKRETATLKCYPIPRHDTVYWYQQGPGQDPQFLISFYEKMQSDKGSIPDRFSAQQFSDYHSELNMSSLELGDSALYFCASSPRGGGTRDTQYFGPGTRLTVL.

This chain connects TRBV5-8 to TRBJ2-7; 7 bases match TRBD1. With V trimmed by 2 bases and J by 4 bases, 3 bases remained unmatched. The CDR3 covers 13 residues. Looked up from germline, CDR1 is SGHTS and CDR2 is YDEGEE. The CDR3 DNA follows: TGTGCCAGCAGCTTTGGGACAGTTTACGAGCAGTACTTC. Protein sequence: CASSFGTVYEQYF.

The chain combines TRBV7-9 with TRBJ2-7; 9 positions match TRBD1. The CDR3 sequence is 15 residues long. With V trimmed by 1 base and J by 1 base, 2 bases remained unmatched. Germline CDR1 SEHNR, CDR2 FQNEAQ (reference sequence). Written as DNA, the CDR3 is TGTGCCAGCAGCTTAGGGGACAGGGAATCCTACGAGCAGTACTTC. As protein: CASSLGDRESYEQYF. The full variable domain, in which reference TRBV7-9 and TRBJ2-7 provide the parts outside the CDR3, is DTGVSQNPRHKITKRGQNVTFRCDPISEHNRLYWYRQTLGQGPEFLTYFQNEAQLEKSRLLSDRFSAERPKGSFSTLEIQRTEQGDSAMYLCASSLGDRESYEQYFGPGTRLTVT.

The chain has TRBV4-2 and TRBJ2-2; D unclear. The germline V gene encodes CDR1 LGHNA and CDR2 YNFKEQ. The CDR3 has 16 amino acids. Trimming took off 0 bases at V and 1 base at J, with 9 bases between the two ends. CDR3 coding DNA: TGTGCCAGCAGCCAAGAGGTCGGTTTGAACACCGGGGAGCTGTTTTTT. It specifies CASSQEVGLNTGELFF.

The CDR3 sequence is CASSLDSAGANVLTF. The CDR3 bases are TGTGCCAGCAGCTTAGACAGTGCTGGGGCCAACGTCCTGACTTTC. This rearrangement joins TRBV11-2 to TRBJ2-6, with D uncertain. The CDR3 sequence is 15 residues long. Germline values: CDR1 SGHAT, CDR2 FQNNGV. The V gene lost 0 bases and the J gene lost 2 bases, with 5 bases spanning the gap.